This T cell receptor beta chain originates from a study of CD8+ T cells in alopecia areata (dated by TCRdb to 2016 to 2019). Notes on the research overall: The treated patients took part in an open-label pilot trial in which moderate-to-severe alopecia areata was treated with oral tofacitinib at 5 to 10 mg twice daily. Scalp clonality was compared among normal scalp (n=4), patchy alopecia areata scalp (n=8), and alopecia totalis/universalis scalp (n=8). Patients on tofacitinib were biopsied at baseline and after 4 and 24 weeks of treatment, and several of the patients also had a later scalp biopsy. Patients received tofacitinib for 6 to 18 months and were then followed off drug for 6 months to check for delayed response and recurrence. Human TCRbeta sequencing covered scalp tissue and sorted CD4+ and CD8+ peripheral blood T cells from patchy and totalis/universalis alopecia areata patients and healthy controls. High-throughput TCRbeta sequencing was used to examine T cell clonal expansion in alopecia areata in both the C3H/HeJ mouse model and human patients. RNA was obtained with the PAXgene miRNA kit for fixed scalp, the miRNeasy kit for PBMCs, and the RNeasy kit for mouse skin. For the treated patients, the SALT score, which quantifies what percentage of scalp surface area is affected, served as the measure of disease severity. immunoSEQ multiplex PCR using 35 Vbeta forward primers and 13 Jbeta reverse primers was used to amplify TCRbeta CDR3 regions.

The library was made by the immunoSEQ multiplex PCR assay. RNA was extracted from all samples and reverse transcribed into cDNA as template for TCR sequencing. First-strand cDNA was synthesized using SuperScript III with a 2:1 mix of oligo-dT and random hexamers. Amplification bias was assessed with a synthetic immune receptor repertoire, and residual bias was removed computationally. The authors' analysis ran thus. After raw reads were preprocessed to remove errors, the CDR3 was defined following IMGT conventions as running from the conserved cysteine to phenylalanine. To get clonality, Shannon entropy was normalized by log2 of the number of productive unique TCRs and the result was subtracted from 1. CD4 or CD8 identity of scalp clones was inferred by cross-referencing scalp TCRbeta sequences with sorted blood CD4 and CD8 repertoires. TCRdb stores this immuneACCESS table with in-frame sequences only. Part of the clones is absent; in the studies checked, under half of the shortfall reflects unresolved V genes, and no reason is known for the rest. From that table come the V and J calls and clone size; the DNA was used to work out D and trimming. This sample lists approximately 200,000 clones; around 60% were detected once. Clones ranked in the top ten supply 3% to 4% of the sample.

Taken with the paper, the label for time point translates to: about four weeks on oral tofacitinib. The treatment or condition label for this specimen denotes: oral pan-JAK inhibitor, 5-10 mg twice daily. From alopecia areata patients, peripheral blood was collected along with lesional scalp punch biopsies. PBMCs were separated by density centrifugation and stained for CD3, CD4 and CD8, after which CD4+ and CD8+ T cells were sorted on a FACSAria. Results the study describes overall, beyond this receptor: Many expanded lesional clones were found to persist in scalp and blood during tofacitinib treatment, and relapse after treatment cessation may be partly explained by this persistence. TCR sequences shared between patients were less clear than in mice, possibly partly because of HLA diversity in the patient population. With tofacitinib, both scalp clonality and the number of expanded CD8+ clones among the top 100 scalp clones went down significantly. Lesional scalp, especially in alopecia totalis/universalis, showed higher clonality and more expanded CD8+ clones than normal scalp, suggesting antigenic drive. Because the treated cohort was small and had only one nonresponder, larger studies are needed to examine links between baseline CD8+ expansion and response. Resident alphabeta T cells in normal human skin are also sequenced, complicating scalp TCR repertoire analysis, unlike mouse skin dominated by gammadelta T cells.

In its sample, this clone was seen a few times. Its antigen is still unknown. No base quality values were provided; no much bigger clone lies one nucleotide off. CDR1 and CDR2 are drawn from the germline V gene: MNHEY, SVGAGI. The junction shows trimming of 0 bases on V and 4 bases on J, plus 12 bases between the germline ends. CDR3 length: 15 amino acids, cysteine to phenylalanine. Left in the record is the CDR3 DNA by itself, 45 bases read in frame from the first base. The source material was CD4+ T cells sorted from blood, sampled at week 4, from a patient treated with tofacitinib. This receptor was obtained from a human donor with alopecia areata. This chain joins TRBV6-5 to TRBJ1-1; a confident D gene designation cannot be given. In nucleotide form, the sequence is TGTGCCAGCAGTTACTCGAGGACTGCCGCCACTGAAGCTTTCTTT. Its translation is CASSYSRTAATEAFF.